The 7 T cell receptor beta chains below were found in one sample sequenced in a study of neurological immune-mediated disorders. TCRdb redid the calling of the 5' RACE reads with MiXCR, one entry per CDR3 protein. The repertoire consists of roughly 62,000 distinct CDR3 sequences, with under 5.5% occurring once and the leading ten covering less than 4%. The sequenced sample was PBMCs. The receptors were gathered from a woman aged 50 to 65 with multiple sclerosis.

Many counts were recorded for this clonotype. V gene TRBV10-3 combines with J gene TRBJ1-2; D uncertain. The CDR3 sequence is 16 residues long. Germline assignment: CDR1 ENHRY and CDR2 SYGVKD. V was cut by 0 bases and J by 2 bases, with 13 bases left in between. The CDR3: CAISESTADINYGYTF. CDR3 nucleotides: TGTGCCATCAGTGAGTCGACTGCAGACATAAACTATGGCTACACCTTC.

This chain uses TRBV9 with TRBJ2-7, with no clear D. Germline V lookup: CDR1 SGDLS, CDR2 YYNGEE. V was pared by 0 bases and J by 3 bases, with 10 bases between. The CDR3 is 14 residues long. The DNA for the CDR3 is TGTGCCAGCAGCGTAGATTACGTGGACTACGAGCAGTACTTC. Protein: CASSVDYVDYEQYF.

The rearrangement joins TRBV5-1 to TRBJ2-7; no definite D call. Germline assignment: CDR1 SGHRS and CDR2 YFSETQ. The V end lost 0 bases, the J end lost 2 bases, and 12 bases lay between the germline ends. The CDR3 loop spans 15 amino acids. Written as DNA, the CDR3 is TGCGCCAGCAGCTTGGGTGATAGAGGAGCCTACGAGCAGTACTTC. Translating it yields CASSLGDRGAYEQYF. Supplemented by reference TRBV5-1 and TRBJ2-7, the full variable domain reads KAGVTQTPRYLIKTRGQQVTLSCSPISGHRSVSWYQQTPGQGLQFLFEYFSETQRNKGNFPGRFSGRQFSNSRSEMNVSTLELGDSALYLCASSLGDRGAYEQYFGPGTRLTVT.

As regards this clonotype: A much larger clone is a single base away; this may be a read error. This chain joins TRBV7-9 and TRBJ1-1, with D unclear. CDR3 length equals 12 residues. Per germline, CDR1 SEHNR and CDR2 FQNEAQ (reference sequence). The CDR3 sequence: CASSTPNIEAFF. The CDR3 coding sequence is TGTGCCAGCAGCACCCCCAACATTGAAGCTTTCTTT.

This clonotype was recorded at least ten times. The chain recombines TRBV20-1 with TRBJ2-3, with TRBD2 identical over 8 bases. The CDR3 extends over 16 amino acids. Looked up from germline, CDR1 is DFQATT and CDR2 is SNEGSKA (reference sequence). The junction had 16 bases not matched to a gene; V was cut back by 6 bases and J by 5 bases. Here the CDR3 DNA reads TGCAGTGCCTCCTCCTGGGGTAGCGGGGATAGAGATACGCAGTATTTT. This gives the protein CSASSWGSGDRDTQYF.

This clonotype has ten or more counts. This chain connects TRBV20-1 to TRBJ1-2, with TRBD1 as a possible D gene (5 bases). The CDR3 runs to 14 residues. The V gene lost 6 bases and the J gene lost 3 bases, with 17 bases spanning the gap. Germline assignment: CDR1 DFQATT and CDR2 SNEGSKA (reference sequence). CDR3 in DNA: TGCAGTGCAAAAATCCCCAGGGTAGACTATGGCTACACCTTC. Amino acid sequence: CSAKIPRVDYGYTF.

There are many counts of this clonotype. The chain carries TRBV11-2 and TRBJ1-2; 7 bases map to TRBD1. Trimming at V came to 5 bases and at J to 2 bases, leaving 5 bases not matched to a gene. The CDR3 runs to 14 residues. CDR1 and CDR2 (germline): SGHAT, FQNNGV. The CDR3 nucleotides are TGTGCCAGCAGCCAAGACAGGGCCAACTATGGCTACACCTTC. Translation gives CASSQDRANYGYTF.